The 21 T cell receptor beta chains in this list originate from one sample, sequenced in a study of blood T cell repertoires in COVID-19. Method: immunoSEQ multiplex PCR; TCRdb's copy keeps in-frame clones and lacks some. Among about 180,000 clones, approximately 79% were seen once, and the ten largest hold approximately 26%. Source material: peripheral blood. The receptors originated from a woman between 65 and 79 years old with acute or convalescent COVID-19.

The chain has TRBV9 and TRBJ1-5; no reliable D call. Per germline, CDR1 SGDLS and CDR2 YYNGEE. This CDR3 comprises 14 residues. Between the trimmed V and J ends, which lost 4 bases and 0 bases, there was a span of 8 bases. The CDR3 sequence is CASSRTSSNQPQHF. The CDR3 DNA sequence: TGTGCCAGCAGCCGTACAAGTAGCAATCAGCCCCAGCATTTT.

This clone was recorded only once. The rearrangement links TRBV6-5 to TRBJ1-6, with D unclear. The length of the CDR3 is 14 residues. Looked up from germline, CDR1 is MNHEY and CDR2 is SVGAGI. V shed 7 bases and J shed 7 bases, with 14 bases lying between them. The CDR3: CASNVGAQNSPLHF. Written as DNA, the CDR3 is TGTGCCAGCAATGTGGGCGCACAAAATTCACCCCTCCACTTT.

This clone was recorded a few times. V is TRBV27 and J is TRBJ2-7, with D possibly matching TRBD1 (6 bases). Germline lookup yields CDR1 MNHEY and CDR2 SMNVEV (reference sequence). The CDR3 is made up of 15 amino acids. The germline V and J ends were trimmed by 2 bases and 3 bases, with 14 bases remaining between them. The CDR3 reads CASSLIGTYVYEQYF. The CDR3 DNA reads as TGTGCCAGCAGTTTAATAGGGACATACGTCTACGAGCAGTACTTC.

This clone came up once. The chain has TRBV4-1 and TRBJ2-3; 12 bases match TRBD2. J lost 14 bases, V lost 4 bases, and 19 bases had no gene match. This CDR3 is 17 amino acids long. Germline V gene lookup returns CDR1 MGHRA and CDR2 YSYEKL. This CDR3 is CASSRSAASGRVTRGYF. CDR3 sequence (DNA): TGCGCCAGCAGCCGAAGCGCGGCTAGCGGGAGGGTAACTCGAGGGTATTTT.

CDR3 in DNA: TGTGCCAGTAGTATAACAGGGTTTGGCGGTGAGACCCAGTACTTC. Amino acid sequence: CASSITGFGGETQYF. This chain uses TRBV19 with TRBJ2-5, with a possible D match to TRBD1 (6 bases). The CDR3 extends over 15 amino acids. The germline gives CDR1 LNHDA, CDR2 SQIVND (reference sequence). V dropped 2 bases and J dropped 5 bases, with 15 bases sitting between them.

This clone showed up just a few times. CDR3 coding DNA: TGTGCCAGCAGTGTGGACAGGGGCGGCAATCAGCCCCAGCATTTT. This codes for CASSVDRGGNQPQHF. The genes are TRBV2 and TRBJ1-5, with 9 bases identical to TRBD1. This CDR3 spans 15 amino acids. V was clipped by 4 bases and J by 2 bases; unmatched bases: 3. The germline V gene has CDR1 SNHLY and CDR2 FYNNEI.

The J gene is TRBJ1-4, the V gene TRBV7-2, with D possibly being TRBD1 (6 bases). V was trimmed by 3 bases and J by 7 bases, leaving 6 bases between them. The CDR3 length is 12 residues. Germline V gene sequence: CDR1 SGHTA, CDR2 FQGNSA. The CDR3 nucleotides are TGTGCCAGCAGCTTCAGGGGTGAAAAACTGTTTTTT. This codes for CASSFRGEKLFF.

V usage is TRBV6-5 and J usage is TRBJ1-5, with D maybe TRBD1 (6 bases). Trimming stripped 6 bases from V and 1 base from J, with 13 bases between. The CDR3 loop spans 15 amino acids. Germline-derived CDR1 and CDR2 are MNHEY and SVGAGI. The CDR3 DNA reads TGTGCCAGCAGCCCCGGACAGTCGAGCAATCAGCCCCAGCATTTT. It specifies CASSPGQSSNQPQHF.

The chain combines TRBV2 with TRBJ1-2; possible D gene TRBD1, 6 bases. This CDR3 has 16 amino acids. Germline V gene sequence: CDR1 SNHLY, CDR2 FYNNEI. Trimming removed 2 bases from V and 1 base from J, with 14 bases in between. The CDR3 loop is CASSELRTDHNYGYTF. The CDR3 bases are TGTGCCAGCAGTGAACTTCGGACAGACCATAACTATGGCTACACCTTC.

This chain links TRBV11-3 with TRBJ2-1, with D tentatively TRBD1 (5 bases). Germline V gene data show CDR1 as SGHNT and CDR2 as YENEEA. The CDR3 sequence is 13 residues long. V lost 4 bases to trimming and J lost 5 bases, with 9 bases between them. The CDR3 here is CASSSQGHNEQFF. The CDR3 DNA is TGTGCCAGCAGCTCGCAGGGCCACAATGAGCAGTTCTTC. Together with reference TRBV11-3 and TRBJ2-1, the CDR3 gives the full variable domain: EAGVVQSPRYKIIEKKQPVAFWCNPISGHNTLYWYLQNLGQGPELLIRYENEEAVDDSQLPKDRFSAERLKGVDSTLKIQPAELGDSAVYLCASSSQGHNEQFFGPGTRLTVL.

V gene TRBV19 combines with J gene TRBJ1-5, with no clear D. The V gene's germline CDR1 is LNHDA and CDR2 SQIVND (reference sequence). This CDR3 has 16 residues. V was shortened by 9 bases and J by 0 bases, with 18 bases between the two germline ends. For the CDR3, the DNA is TGTGCCAGCTCCCGAGCCGGGTCCTATAGCAATCAGCCCCAGCATTTT. Its translation: CASSRAGSYSNQPQHF.

The V gene is TRBV2, the J gene TRBJ2-3; the D gene is possibly TRBD2 (6 bases). This CDR3 is 13 amino acids long. Between the trimmed V and J ends, which lost 4 bases and 6 bases, there was a span of 11 bases. Germline V gene sequence: CDR1 SNHLY, CDR2 FYNNEI. The CDR3 sequence: CASSGSSGDTQYF. The CDR3 DNA sequence: TGTGCCAGCAGTGGCAGTAGCGGCGATACGCAGTATTTT. Supplemented by reference TRBV2 and TRBJ2-3, the full variable domain reads EPEVTQTPSHQVTQMGQEVILRCVPISNHLYFYWYRQILGQKVEFLVSFYNNEISEKSEIFDDQFSVERPDGSNFTLKIRSTKLEDSAMYFCASSGSSGDTQYFGPGTRLTVL.

This chain uses TRBV6-1 with TRBJ2-5; tentative D call: TRBD2 (5 bases). Trimming shortened V by 1 base and J by 5 bases, and 14 bases separated the two germline ends. Germline CDR1 and CDR2: MNHNS and SASEGT. The CDR3 loop spans 15 amino acids. CDR3: CASSEDRAGYETQYF. The CDR3 DNA reads TGTGCCAGCAGTGAAGACCGGGCGGGTTACGAGACCCAGTACTTC.

The V gene is TRBV21-1, the J gene TRBJ1-2; the table's D call of TRBD1 was not tested on the DNA. TRBV21-1 is deemed a pseudogene. CDR3 size: 10 residues. In DNA form, the CDR3 reads TGTGTAGGGAAAACAGGAGGCTACACCTTC. Translated: CVGKTGGYTF.

The gene calls are TRBV19 and TRBJ1-2; D is possibly TRBD1 (6 bases). This CDR3 has 13 amino acids. V dropped 7 bases and J dropped 5 bases, with 14 bases sitting between them. The germline V gene encodes CDR1 LNHDA and CDR2 SQIVND (reference sequence). The CDR3 coding sequence is TGTGCCAGTAACCCCCGGACAGCGTATGGCTACACCTTC. This encodes CASNPRTAYGYTF.

This chain joins TRBV19 and TRBJ2-7; no reliable D call. The CDR3 sequence is 12 residues long. Germline loops: CDR1 LNHDA, CDR2 SQIVND (reference sequence). V was clipped by 6 bases and J by 0 bases, with 6 bases between them. The CDR3 protein is CASSPNSYEQYF. The CDR3 nucleotides read TGTGCCAGTAGCCCTAACTCCTACGAGCAGTACTTC.

V usage is TRBV28 and J usage is TRBJ2-2; perhaps TRBD1 as D (6 bases). Germline V gene sequence: CDR1 MDHEN, CDR2 SYDVKM. The V and J ends lost 10 bases and 7 bases respectively, with 10 bases between them. This CDR3 spans 11 amino acids. CDR3 protein: CATQGHGELFF. The CDR3 DNA reads TGTGCCACGCAGGGGCACGGGGAGCTGTTTTTT.

The chain carries TRBV12-5 and TRBJ2-2, with D hard to call. The CDR3 runs 15 residues. Germline CDR1 LGHNT, CDR2 FRNRAP. V lost 1 base and J lost 6, with 12 bases in between. The CDR3, as DNA: TGTGCTAGTGGTTTGGGATCCTACCCGCCCGGGGAGCTGTTTTTT. Amino acid sequence: CASGLGSYPPGELFF. The whole variable domain, remainder taken from reference TRBV12-5 and TRBJ2-2, is DARVTQTPRHKVTEMGQEVTMRCQPILGHNTVFWYRQTMMQGLELLAYFRNRAPLDDSGMPKDRFSAEMPDATLATLKIQPSEPRDSAVYFCASGLGSYPPGELFFGEGSRLTVL.

The chain couples TRBV5-6 to TRBJ1-4; 10 positions agree with TRBD1. This CDR3 has 15 residues. The V and J ends lost 2 bases and 7 bases, in that order; junction bases with no gene match: 5. CDR1 is SGHDT and CDR2 is YYEEEE in the germline V gene. CDR3 nucleotides: TGTGCCAGCAGCTTTCCCGGGACAGGGGTTGAAAAACTGTTTTTT. Translated: CASSFPGTGVEKLFF.

This clone was counted at least ten times. The V gene is TRBV5-8, the J gene TRBJ1-1; possible D gene TRBD1, 5 bases. This CDR3 spans 13 amino acids. The V gene's germline CDR1 is SGHTS and CDR2 YDEGEE. V was clipped by 7 bases and J by 0 bases, with 10 bases between them. The CDR3 region has the DNA TGTGCCAGCGCAGGGAATTTGAACACTGAAGCTTTCTTT. Its translation: CASAGNLNTEAFF.

This chain uses TRBV7-8 with TRBJ2-1, with 7 bases aligning to TRBD1. The germline V gene has CDR1 SGHVS and CDR2 FQNEAQ. Trimming cost V 4 bases and J 7 bases; bases outside gene matches: 16. This CDR3 contains 17 residues. Written as DNA, the CDR3 is TGTGCCAGCAGCTCTCCAGTGCTTACGACAGGGATAAATGAGCAGTTCTTC. This codes for CASSSPVLTTGINEQFF.